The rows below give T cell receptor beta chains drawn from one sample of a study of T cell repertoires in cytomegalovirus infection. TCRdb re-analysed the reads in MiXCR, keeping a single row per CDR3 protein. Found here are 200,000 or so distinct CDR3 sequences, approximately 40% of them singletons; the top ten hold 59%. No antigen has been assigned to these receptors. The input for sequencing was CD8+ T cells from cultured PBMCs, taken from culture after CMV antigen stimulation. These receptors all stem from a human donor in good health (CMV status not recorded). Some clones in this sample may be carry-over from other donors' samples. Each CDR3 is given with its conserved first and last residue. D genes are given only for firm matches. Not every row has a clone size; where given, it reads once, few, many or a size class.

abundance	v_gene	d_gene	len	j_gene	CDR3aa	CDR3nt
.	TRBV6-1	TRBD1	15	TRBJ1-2	CASTNRTGRYYGYTF	TGTGCCAGCACCAATCGGACAGGGAGATACTATGGCTACACCTTC
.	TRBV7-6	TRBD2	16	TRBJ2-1	CASSPRLAGAIRGWFF	TGTGCCAGCAGCCCTAGACTAGCGGGGGCCATACGGGGTTGGTTCTTC
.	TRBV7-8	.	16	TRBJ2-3	CASSFPLGAGDDTQYF	TGTGCCAGCAGCTTTCCCCTGGGGGCGGGGGACGATACGCAGTATTTT
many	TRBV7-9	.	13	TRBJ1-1	CASADRGGTEAFF	TGTGCCAGCGCCGATAGGGGAGGAACTGAAGCTTTCTTT
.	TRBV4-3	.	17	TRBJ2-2	CASSLAGADANTGELFF	TGCGCCAGCAGCCTAGCCGGGGCTGACGCGAACACCGGGGAGCTGTTTTTT
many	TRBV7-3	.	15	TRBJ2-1	CASSLMASAFDEQFF	TGTGCCAGCAGCTTAATGGCTAGCGCCTTCGATGAGCAGTTCTTC
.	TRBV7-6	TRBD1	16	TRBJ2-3	CASSQRTGVSTDTQYF	TGTGCCAGCAGCCAACGGACAGGCGTTAGCACAGATACGCAGTATTTT
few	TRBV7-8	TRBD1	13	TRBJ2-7	CASSSGQGVEQYF	TGTGCCAGCAGCTCGGGACAGGGGGTTGAGCAGTACTTC
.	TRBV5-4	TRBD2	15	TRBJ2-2	CASSPGLAGPGELFF	TGTGCCAGCAGCCCCGGACTAGCGGGACCCGGGGAGCTGTTTTTT
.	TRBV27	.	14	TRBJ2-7	CASSSGGRIYEQYF	TGTGCCAGCAGTTCTGGTGGACGGATCTACGAGCAGTACTTC
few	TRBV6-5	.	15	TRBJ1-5	CASSSGDEVNQPQHF	TGTGCCAGCAGCTCCGGGGACGAGGTCAATCAGCCCCAGCATTTT
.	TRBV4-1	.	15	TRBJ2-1	CASKRGASTYNEQFF	TGCGCCAGCAAGAGGGGGGCAAGCACCTACAATGAGCAGTTCTTC
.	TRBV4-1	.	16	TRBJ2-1	CASSHGLGESYNEQFF	TGCGCCAGCAGCCACGGACTTGGCGAATCCTACAATGAGCAGTTCTTC
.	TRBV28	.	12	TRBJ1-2	CASSFPNYGYTF	TGTGCCAGCAGTTTCCCTAACTATGGCTACACCTTC
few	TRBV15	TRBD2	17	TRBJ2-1	CATSRVVGGSSYNEQFF	TGTGCCACCAGCAGAGTTGTCGGCGGGAGCTCCTACAATGAGCAGTTCTTC
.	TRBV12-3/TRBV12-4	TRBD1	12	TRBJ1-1	CASSLWTGEAFF	TGTGCCAGCAGCCTCTGGACAGGGGAAGCTTTCTTT
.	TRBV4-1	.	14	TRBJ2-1	CASSQEGPYNEQFF	TGCGCCAGCAGCCAAGAGGGTCCCTACAATGAGCAGTTCTTC
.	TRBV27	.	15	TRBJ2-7	CASSLSGEGAFEQYF	TGTGCCAGCAGTTTATCGGGGGAGGGGGCTTTCGAGCAGTACTTC
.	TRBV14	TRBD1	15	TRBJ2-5	CASSLDRGGLQTQYF	TGTGCCAGCAGCTTGGACAGGGGCGGTCTCCAGACCCAGTACTTC
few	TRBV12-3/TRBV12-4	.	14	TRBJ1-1	CASSPRADGVEAFF	TGTGCCAGCAGTCCCAGGGCAGATGGGGTTGAAGCTTTCTTT
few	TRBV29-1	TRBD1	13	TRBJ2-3	CSVAGDRGYEQYF	TGCAGCGTTGCGGGGGACAGGGGTTATGAGCAGTATTTT
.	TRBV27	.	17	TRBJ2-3	CASSSSTEDRDTDTQYF	TGTGCCAGCAGTTCCTCGACGGAGGATCGTGACACAGATACGCAGTATTTT
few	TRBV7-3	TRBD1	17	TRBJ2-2	CASRLFVGQGIVGELFF	TGTGCCAGCAGACTTTTTGTGGGACAGGGTATTGTCGGGGAGCTGTTTTTT
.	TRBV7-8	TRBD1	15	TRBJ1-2	CASSPRDRGLDGYTF	TGTGCCAGCAGCCCCCGGGACAGGGGACTAGATGGCTACACCTTC
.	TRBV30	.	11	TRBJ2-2	CAWDQRGELFF	TGTGCCTGGGACCAGAGGGGGGAGCTGTTTTTT
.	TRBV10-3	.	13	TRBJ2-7	CAIKEDDTYEQYF	TGTGCCATCAAAGAGGACGATACCTACGAGCAGTACTTC
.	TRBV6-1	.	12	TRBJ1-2	CASSVKGAGYTF	TGTGCCAGCAGTGTCAAAGGGGCTGGCTACACCTTC
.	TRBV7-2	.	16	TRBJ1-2	CASSLGYGPINYGYTF	TGTGCCAGCAGCTTAGGCTACGGCCCGATCAACTATGGCTACACCTTC
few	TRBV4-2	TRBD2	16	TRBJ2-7	CASSQDSLAGRHEQYF	TGTGCCAGCAGCCAAGATTCCCTAGCGGGAAGGCACGAGCAGTACTTC
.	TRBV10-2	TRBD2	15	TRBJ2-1	CASTGLAGDYNEQFF	TGCGCCAGCACCGGACTAGCGGGAGACTACAATGAGCAGTTCTTC
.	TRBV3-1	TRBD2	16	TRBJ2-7	CASSQVEGLATYEQYF	TGTGCCAGCAGCCAAGTTGAGGGACTAGCAACCTACGAGCAGTACTTC
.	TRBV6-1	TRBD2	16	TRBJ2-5	CASRERERGFQETQYF	TGTGCCAGCAGGGAACGCGAGCGGGGGTTCCAAGAGACCCAGTACTTC
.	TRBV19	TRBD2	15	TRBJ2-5	CASRSSGSDRETQYF	TGTGCCAGTAGGTCGAGCGGGAGCGATAGGGAGACCCAGTACTTC
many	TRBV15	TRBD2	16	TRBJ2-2	CATSPPISGSSGELFF	TGTGCCACCAGCCCGCCTATAAGCGGGAGTTCCGGGGAGCTGTTTTTT
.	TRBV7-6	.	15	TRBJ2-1	CASSSSGASYNEQFF	TGTGCCAGCAGTTCCTCAGGGGCTTCCTACAATGAGCAGTTCTTC
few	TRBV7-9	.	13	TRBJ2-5	CASRRGAERTQYF	TGTGCCAGCAGGAGGGGAGCGGAGAGGACCCAGTACTTC
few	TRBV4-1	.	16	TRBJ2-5	CASSPQAAGSSETQYF	TGCGCCAGCAGCCCCCAGGCGGCAGGGAGTTCGGAGACCCAGTACTTC
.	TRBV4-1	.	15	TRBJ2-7	CASSQDHRDYYEQYF	TGCGCCAGCAGCCAAGATCACAGGGATTACTACGAGCAGTACTTC
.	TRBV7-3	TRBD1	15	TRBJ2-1	CASSSDREIRNEQFF	TGTGCCAGCAGCTCGGACAGGGAAATTCGGAATGAGCAGTTCTTC
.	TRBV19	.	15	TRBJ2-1	CASSNYRDIYNEQFF	TGTGCCAGCTCAAACTACCGGGACATCTACAATGAGCAGTTCTTC
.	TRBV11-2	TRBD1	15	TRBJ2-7	CASSSRQGARNEQYF	TGTGCCAGCAGCTCCCGACAGGGGGCGAGAAACGAGCAGTACTTC
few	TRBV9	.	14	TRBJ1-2	CASSVRDISYGYTF	TGTGCCAGCAGCGTCCGGGACATCAGCTATGGCTACACCTTC
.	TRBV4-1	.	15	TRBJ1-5	CASSQERGGNQPQHF	TGCGCCAGCAGCCAGGAGAGGGGTGGCAATCAGCCCCAGCATTTT
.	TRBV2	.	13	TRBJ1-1	CATSPGPNTEAFF	TGTGCCACCTCTCCGGGGCCAAACACTGAAGCTTTCTTT
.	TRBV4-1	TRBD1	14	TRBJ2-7	CASSPDRAPYEQYF	TGCGCCAGCAGCCCGGACAGGGCCCCCTACGAGCAGTACTTC
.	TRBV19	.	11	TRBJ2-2	CATRTAGELFF	TGTGCCACCCGGACTGCCGGGGAGCTGTTTTTT
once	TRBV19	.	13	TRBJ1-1	CASSIAANTEAFF	TGTGCCAGTAGTATTGCAGCGAACACTGAAGCTTTCTTT
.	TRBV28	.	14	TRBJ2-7	CASSLRFGVYEQYF	TGTGCCAGCAGTTTACGGTTCGGGGTCTACGAGCAGTACTTC
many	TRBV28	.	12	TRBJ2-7	CASSLFDYEQYF	TGTGCCAGCAGTTTATTCGACTACGAGCAGTACTTC
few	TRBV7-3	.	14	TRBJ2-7	CASSAGRGSYEQYF	TGTGCCAGCAGCGCGGGACGGGGCTCCTACGAGCAGTACTTC
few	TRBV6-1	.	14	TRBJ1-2	CASSVLTWPFGYTF	TGTGCCAGCAGTGTGCTAACGTGGCCGTTCGGCTACACCTTC
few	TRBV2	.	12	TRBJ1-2	CASSTRNYGYTF	TGTGCCAGCAGTACCAGGAACTATGGCTACACCTTC
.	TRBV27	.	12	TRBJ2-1	CASGGPYNEQFF	TGTGCCAGCGGGGGGCCTTACAATGAGCAGTTCTTC
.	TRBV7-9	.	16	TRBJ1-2	CASSPVGQVRFYGYTF	TGTGCCAGCAGCCCGGTGGGGCAGGTCCGGTTCTATGGCTACACCTTC
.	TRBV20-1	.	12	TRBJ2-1	CSARNRYNEQFF	TGCAGTGCTAGAAACAGATACAATGAGCAGTTCTTC
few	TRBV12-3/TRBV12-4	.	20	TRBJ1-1	CASRKYKLSGGEGSNTEAFF	TGTGCCAGCAGGAAATACAAACTATCCGGTGGGGAGGGTTCGAACACTGAAGCTTTCTTT
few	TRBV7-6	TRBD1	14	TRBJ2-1	CASSSRTGVNEQFF	TGTGCCAGCAGCTCCCGGACAGGGGTTAATGAGCAGTTCTTC
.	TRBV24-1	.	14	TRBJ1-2	CATSDLSGTHGYTF	TGTGCCACCAGTGATTTGTCAGGGACTCATGGCTACACCTTC
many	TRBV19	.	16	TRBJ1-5	CASSRPLKGRSQPQHF	TGTGCCAGTAGTCGACCCCTGAAGGGGAGAAGTCAGCCCCAGCATTTT